This TCR beta chain comes out of a study of CD8 T cells in ankylosing spondylitis. This clonotype was seen more than once but under ten times. Antigen: not known. Whole-study findings and limits: Some of the motif variants had earlier been found in reactive arthritis patients' fluid and blood. Blood of patients with ankylosing spondylitis appeared to be characterized by a TCR beta motif of several highly homologous variants.

TCR beta libraries were made by quantitative 5'-RACE with molecular barcodes. TCRdb re-derived calls from the 5' RACE reads in MiXCR, one entry per CDR3 protein. The sample holds some 130,000 distinct CDR3 sequences; approximately 14% are singletons and the top ten take 2.5% to 3%. Losses at the gene ends were 7 bases for V and 0 bases for J; bases not matched to a gene: 11. This CDR3 has 17 amino acids. The sample taken for sequencing was blood, either unsorted or a sorted T cell fraction (not recorded which). This sequence originates from a female donor with ankylosing spondylitis or in good health (not recorded which). The genes are TRBV12-3 or TRBV12-4 and TRBJ2-3, with TRBD2 identical over 9 bases. CDR3: CASIALSGGASTDTQYF. In DNA form, the CDR3 reads TGTGCCAGCATTGCCCTTAGCGGGGGAGCTAGCACAGATACGCAGTATTTT.